The rows below give T cell receptor beta chains drawn from one sample of a study of immune evolution from preneoplasia to lung adenocarcinoma. The repertoire was sequenced with immunoSEQ multiplex PCR; TCRdb's copy has only in-frame clones and lacks some. This table holds 8,000 to 9,500 clones, about four fifths found once. The specimen was FFPE adjacent normal lung tissue. Receptors were obtained from a person aged 55 to 79 with lung adenocarcinoma. CDR3s include the opening cysteine and the closing phenylalanine or tryptophan. Each record gives: CDR3 DNA, CDR3 protein, J gene, V gene, D gene, clone size. A D gene is named only where the DNA matches it firmly. Expanded clones get a size class; other rows say once, few or many, or leave the size out.

CDR3 DNA: TGTGCCATCAGTGAGTCGGCGGTAGGGGGCAACACTTTTTATGGCTACACCTTC; CDR3 protein: CAISESAVGGNTFYGYTF; J gene: TRBJ1-2; V gene: TRBV10-3; D gene: TRBD1; clone size: .
CDR3 DNA: TGTGCCAGCAGCTCCCCGGTGGGGACTAGCGACTACAATGAGCAGTTCTTC; CDR3 protein: CASSSPVGTSDYNEQFF; J gene: TRBJ2-1; V gene: TRBV7-9; D gene: TRBD2; clone size: .
CDR3 DNA: TGCGCCAGCAGCCGACTAGCGGGAATGGGGACAGATACGCAGTATTTT; CDR3 protein: CASSRLAGMGTDTQYF; J gene: TRBJ2-3; V gene: TRBV5-1; D gene: TRBD2; clone size: .
CDR3 DNA: TGCGCCAGCAGCTTGGGCAGGGCTGTGGTAGACGAGCAGTACTTC; CDR3 protein: CASSLGRAVVDEQYF; J gene: TRBJ2-7; V gene: TRBV5-1; D gene: .; clone size: .
CDR3 DNA: TGTGCCAGCAGCGTACAGCTTACCAACAATGAGCAGTTCTTC; CDR3 protein: CASSVQLTNNEQFF; J gene: TRBJ2-1; V gene: TRBV9; D gene: .; clone size: .
CDR3 DNA: TGCGCCAGCAGCCCGGAGGTCAGATGGCGGAATTCACCCCTCCACTTT; CDR3 protein: CASSPEVRWRNSPLHF; J gene: TRBJ1-6; V gene: TRBV5-1; D gene: .; clone size: few
CDR3 DNA: TGCGCCAGCAGCTCGCAGCCAGGGGACTACGAGCAGTACTTC; CDR3 protein: CASSSQPGDYEQYF; J gene: TRBJ2-7; V gene: TRBV5-1; D gene: .; clone size: .
CDR3 DNA: TGTGCCAGCAGTCCCGCCAGGGTTGAAGCTTTCTTT; CDR3 protein: CASSPARVEAFF; J gene: TRBJ1-1; V gene: TRBV6-6; D gene: .; clone size: .
CDR3 DNA: TGTGCCAGCAGTGGAACCGGGACGGGCTACGAGCAGTACTTC; CDR3 protein: CASSGTGTGYEQYF; J gene: TRBJ2-7; V gene: TRBV28; D gene: .; clone size: .
CDR3 DNA: TGTGCCAGCAGCTTAGTAATTGGGCGGGAGGGCGAGCAGTACTTC; CDR3 protein: CASSLVIGREGEQYF; J gene: TRBJ2-7; V gene: TRBV7-2; D gene: TRBD2; clone size: .
CDR3 DNA: TGTGCCAGCAGCTTGCGGAGTCTCTACAATGAGCAGTTCTTC; CDR3 protein: CASSLRSLYNEQFF; J gene: TRBJ2-1; V gene: TRBV5-4; D gene: .; clone size: .
CDR3 DNA: TGTGCCAGTTCACAGGGTCTGGGGTTGAACACTGAAGCTTTCTTT; CDR3 protein: CASSQGLGLNTEAFF; J gene: TRBJ1-1; V gene: TRBV19; D gene: .; clone size: large
CDR3 DNA: TGTGCCAGCAGTTTCTTGGCAGGGACAGATACGCAGTATTTT; CDR3 protein: CASSFLAGTDTQYF; J gene: TRBJ2-3; V gene: TRBV28; D gene: .; clone size: .
CDR3 DNA: TGCAGCGTTGAACAGGGAGGGGGCTACGAGCAGTACTTC; CDR3 protein: CSVEQGGGYEQYF; J gene: TRBJ2-7; V gene: TRBV29-1; D gene: .; clone size: .
CDR3 DNA: TGTGCCAGCAGCTTAGCGGGACAGAACACTGAAGCTTTCTTT; CDR3 protein: CASSLAGQNTEAFF; J gene: TRBJ1-1; V gene: TRBV11-2; D gene: .; clone size: .
CDR3 DNA: TGCGCCAGCAGCGGGGGACGGGGGACCGGGGAGCTGTTTTTT; CDR3 protein: CASSGGRGTGELFF; J gene: TRBJ2-2; V gene: TRBV5-1; D gene: .; clone size: few
CDR3 DNA: TGTGCCTGGGCCCGAGGCCTCTCTGGAAACACCATATATTTT; CDR3 protein: CAWARGLSGNTIYF; J gene: TRBJ1-3; V gene: TRBV30; D gene: .; clone size: .
CDR3 DNA: TGTGCCAGTAGTAGACAGGGTACCTCCTACAATGAGCAGTTCTTC; CDR3 protein: CASSRQGTSYNEQFF; J gene: TRBJ2-1; V gene: TRBV19; D gene: TRBD1; clone size: .
CDR3 DNA: TGTGCCAGCAGCGTCCCCGGGACAGGGGTCTTTGGCTACACCTTC; CDR3 protein: CASSVPGTGVFGYTF; J gene: TRBJ1-2; V gene: TRBV5-4; D gene: TRBD1; clone size: .
CDR3 DNA: TGTGCTTGCAGGGGTGACAACACTGAAGCTTTCTTT; CDR3 protein: CACRGDNTEAFF; J gene: TRBJ1-1; V gene: TRBV2; D gene: .; clone size: few
CDR3 DNA: TGTGCCAGCAGCAGGGTTGGAAACACCATATATTTT; CDR3 protein: CASSRVGNTIYF; J gene: TRBJ1-3; V gene: TRBV2; D gene: .; clone size: .
CDR3 DNA: TGTGCCAGCAGCTGGGCAGGGACGGGTGAAAAACTGTTTTTT; CDR3 protein: CASSWAGTGEKLFF; J gene: TRBJ1-4; V gene: TRBV11-2; D gene: .; clone size: .
CDR3 DNA: TGCGCCAGCAGTGAATCGGGGGGGCCCTACGAGCAGTACTTC; CDR3 protein: CASSESGGPYEQYF; J gene: TRBJ2-7; V gene: TRBV10-2; D gene: TRBD2; clone size: .
CDR3 DNA: TGTGCCAGCAGCGTTCAGGGGGTCGAGCAGTACTTC; CDR3 protein: CASSVQGVEQYF; J gene: TRBJ2-7; V gene: TRBV5-4; D gene: TRBD1; clone size: .
CDR3 DNA: TGTGCCTGGGGGGGACGAATCGTTAGCAATGAGCAGTTCTTC; CDR3 protein: CAWGGRIVSNEQFF; J gene: TRBJ2-1; V gene: TRBV30; D gene: .; clone size: .
CDR3 DNA: TGCGCCAGCAGCATCGGGACAGGATGGTTAGAGACCCAGTACTTC; CDR3 protein: CASSIGTGWLETQYF; J gene: TRBJ2-5; V gene: TRBV5-1; D gene: TRBD1; clone size: .
CDR3 DNA: TGTGCCAGCAGCCAAGATCGCCAGGCTTCTAATGAAAAACTGTTTTTT; CDR3 protein: CASSQDRQASNEKLFF; J gene: TRBJ1-4; V gene: TRBV14; D gene: .; clone size: .
CDR3 DNA: TGTGCCAGCAGCGTAGCTGGGGCGGGAACGGCAGATACGCAGTATTTT; CDR3 protein: CASSVAGAGTADTQYF; J gene: TRBJ2-3; V gene: TRBV9; D gene: .; clone size: .
CDR3 DNA: TGTGCCATCAGTGAGTCTGACGGAGTCTACAATGAGCAGTTCTTC; CDR3 protein: CAISESDGVYNEQFF; J gene: TRBJ2-1; V gene: TRBV10-3; D gene: .; clone size: .
CDR3 DNA: TGTGCCTGGAGGGATGGGACGAGCTACACCTTC; CDR3 protein: CAWRDGTSYTF; J gene: TRBJ1-2; V gene: TRBV30; D gene: .; clone size: .
CDR3 DNA: TGCGCCAGCAGCTTGTATGTGTCCGGGGAGCTGTTTTTT; CDR3 protein: CASSLYVSGELFF; J gene: TRBJ2-2; V gene: TRBV5-1; D gene: .; clone size: .
CDR3 DNA: TGCGCCAGCAGCCAAGATCAGGCAATCAGGTCCTACGAGCAGTACTTC; CDR3 protein: CASSQDQAIRSYEQYF; J gene: TRBJ2-7; V gene: TRBV4-1; D gene: .; clone size: .
CDR3 DNA: TGCGCCAGCAGTGACCTCTCTTCGGGGAACTATGGCTACACCTTC; CDR3 protein: CASSDLSSGNYGYTF; J gene: TRBJ1-2; V gene: TRBV10-2; D gene: .; clone size: .
CDR3 DNA: TGTGCCAGCAGCGTAAGCCGACTAGCGGGGGGGCAAGAGACCCAGTACTTC; CDR3 protein: CASSVSRLAGGQETQYF; J gene: TRBJ2-5; V gene: TRBV9; D gene: TRBD2; clone size: .
CDR3 DNA: TGTGCCAGTAGTATCGGGTTTTCCGATGGCTACACCTTC; CDR3 protein: CASSIGFSDGYTF; J gene: TRBJ1-2; V gene: TRBV19; D gene: .; clone size: few
CDR3 DNA: TGTGCCAGCAGCCGACTTCTAGCGGGGGGTTACAATGAGCAGTTCTTC; CDR3 protein: CASSRLLAGGYNEQFF; J gene: TRBJ2-1; V gene: TRBV7-8; D gene: TRBD2; clone size: few
CDR3 DNA: TGTGCCAGCAGCGTAGCACCAGGGCAAGAGACCCAGTACTTC; CDR3 protein: CASSVAPGQETQYF; J gene: TRBJ2-5; V gene: TRBV9; D gene: .; clone size: .
CDR3 DNA: TGTGCCAGCAGCCGGGACGGGGGGGACAGGGCCAAAAACATTCAGTACTTC; CDR3 protein: CASSRDGGDRAKNIQYF; J gene: TRBJ2-4; V gene: TRBV28; D gene: .; clone size: .
CDR3 DNA: TGTGCCTGGAGTGCTCGACAGCCCATGAACACTGAAGCTTTCTTT; CDR3 protein: CAWSARQPMNTEAFF; J gene: TRBJ1-1; V gene: TRBV30; D gene: .; clone size: .
CDR3 DNA: TGTGCCTGGAGTGTAATTGGGCGCGTCGCTAACTATGGCTACACCTTC; CDR3 protein: CAWSVIGRVANYGYTF; J gene: TRBJ1-2; V gene: TRBV30; D gene: .; clone size: few
CDR3 DNA: TGCGCCAGCAGCTTGGCTGACGGTTGGGGGGGCTACACCTTC; CDR3 protein: CASSLADGWGGYTF; J gene: TRBJ1-2; V gene: TRBV5-1; D gene: .; clone size: .
CDR3 DNA: TGTGCCAGCAGCGTAGGACAGGGGGATTCACCCCTCCACTTT; CDR3 protein: CASSVGQGDSPLHF; J gene: TRBJ1-6; V gene: TRBV9; D gene: TRBD1; clone size: .
CDR3 DNA: TGTGCCTGGCAGAAGGAGGGGCGCGGGAAAAATCAGCCCCAGCATTTT; CDR3 protein: CAWQKEGRGKNQPQHF; J gene: TRBJ1-5; V gene: TRBV30; D gene: .; clone size: .
CDR3 DNA: TGTGCCTCCGGATGGGGGCCCACTGAAGCTTTCTTT; CDR3 protein: CASGWGPTEAFF; J gene: TRBJ1-1; V gene: TRBV5-6; D gene: .; clone size: .
CDR3 DNA: TGTGCCAGCTCACCAGGGGTAACTAATGAAAAACTGTTTTTT; CDR3 protein: CASSPGVTNEKLFF; J gene: TRBJ1-4; V gene: TRBV18; D gene: .; clone size: .
CDR3 DNA: TGTGCCAGCAGCGTTACCCCGGGACAGGGGTCCTACGAGCAGTACTTC; CDR3 protein: CASSVTPGQGSYEQYF; J gene: TRBJ2-7; V gene: TRBV9; D gene: TRBD1; clone size: .
CDR3 DNA: TGCAGCGTTGAGGGGACAGGGAGGTTCGAGCAGTACTTC; CDR3 protein: CSVEGTGRFEQYF; J gene: TRBJ2-7; V gene: TRBV29-1; D gene: TRBD1; clone size: .
CDR3 DNA: TGTGCCAGCAGCTTCTGGGAGAACACTGAAGCTTTCTTT; CDR3 protein: CASSFWENTEAFF; J gene: TRBJ1-1; V gene: TRBV4-2; D gene: .; clone size: .
CDR3 DNA: TGTGCCACCAGCCGGGACAGAAATTTCAATGAGCAGTTCTTC; CDR3 protein: CATSRDRNFNEQFF; J gene: TRBJ2-1; V gene: TRBV15; D gene: TRBD1; clone size: .
CDR3 DNA: TGTGCCAGCAGCTTAGAATGGGGGACAGGGAGCTCCTACAATGAGCAGTTCTTC; CDR3 protein: CASSLEWGTGSSYNEQFF; J gene: TRBJ2-1; V gene: TRBV7-9; D gene: TRBD1; clone size: .
CDR3 DNA: TGTGCCAGCAGCTTAGGCCGGATTCTAGCGGGAACGCAGTACTTC; CDR3 protein: CASSLGRILAGTQYF; J gene: TRBJ2-7; V gene: TRBV7-8; D gene: TRBD2; clone size: once
CDR3 DNA: TGTGCCAGCAGTCTCCCAGGGAATTCTGGGGCCAACGTCCTGACTTTC; CDR3 protein: CASSLPGNSGANVLTF; J gene: TRBJ2-6; V gene: TRBV28; D gene: .; clone size: .
CDR3 DNA: TGTGCCAGCAGCTTACGCCACTACGAGCAGTACTTC; CDR3 protein: CASSLRHYEQYF; J gene: TRBJ2-7; V gene: TRBV7-2; D gene: .; clone size: .
CDR3 DNA: TGTGCCAGCTCCGCAACAGGGAACGCGAACACCGGGGAGCTGTTTTTT; CDR3 protein: CASSATGNANTGELFF; J gene: TRBJ2-2; V gene: TRBV18; D gene: .; clone size: .
CDR3 DNA: TGCGCCAGCAGAGGGACAGGGAGTTCCTACGAGCAGTACTTC; CDR3 protein: CASRGTGSSYEQYF; J gene: TRBJ2-7; V gene: TRBV5-1; D gene: TRBD1; clone size: .
CDR3 DNA: TGCGCCAGCAGCTTGTTAGTGGGACTAGGATCGACAGATACGCAGTATTTT; CDR3 protein: CASSLLVGLGSTDTQYF; J gene: TRBJ2-3; V gene: TRBV5-1; D gene: TRBD2; clone size: .
CDR3 DNA: TGTGCCAGCAGCCCCACCCCCGGACTAGCGGGGGGGCACGGCACAGATACGCAGTATTTT; CDR3 protein: CASSPTPGLAGGHGTDTQYF; J gene: TRBJ2-3; V gene: TRBV4-2; D gene: TRBD2; clone size: large